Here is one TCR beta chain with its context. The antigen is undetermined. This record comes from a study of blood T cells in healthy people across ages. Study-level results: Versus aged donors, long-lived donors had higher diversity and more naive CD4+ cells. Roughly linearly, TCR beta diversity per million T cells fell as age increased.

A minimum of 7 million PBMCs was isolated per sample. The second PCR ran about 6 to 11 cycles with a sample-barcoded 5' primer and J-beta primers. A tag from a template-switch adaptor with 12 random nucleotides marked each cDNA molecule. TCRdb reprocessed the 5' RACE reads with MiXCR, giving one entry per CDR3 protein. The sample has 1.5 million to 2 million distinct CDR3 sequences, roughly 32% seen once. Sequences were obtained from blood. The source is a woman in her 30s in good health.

Here the CDR3 reads CASSVDEQFF. DNA for the CDR3: TGTGCCAGCAGTGTGGATGAGCAGTTCTTC. This chain connects TRBV25-1 to TRBJ2-1; D remains ambiguous. V lost 4 bases to trimming and J lost 8 bases, with 3 bases between them. From germline, CDR1 is MGHDK and CDR2 SYGVNS. The CDR3 length is 10 residues.